Each of the 15 T cell receptor beta chains below was sequenced from the same sample in a study. Each CDR3 protein is one row after TCRdb ran MiXCR on the 5' RACE reads. The table records about 46,000 distinct CDR3 sequences, about 28% of them present only once. Sequencing was performed on naive CD4+ T cells sorted from blood. Subset defined: naive CD4+ T cells, CD4+CD45RA+CD25-. The receptors were gathered from a female donor with breast cancer.

This clonotype appeared a few times. This chain links TRBV9 with TRBJ2-5; 16 bases match TRBD2. The CDR3 is made up of 18 amino acids. After removal of 3 bases from V and 4 bases from J, the junction contained 9 bases not matched to a gene. Germline V lookup: CDR1 SGDLS, CDR2 YYNGEE. This CDR3 reads CASSAGTSGRARGETQYF. The DNA of the CDR3 is TGTGCCAGCAGCGCCGGGACTAGCGGGAGGGCCAGAGGAGAGACCCAGTACTTC.

Concerning this clonotype itself: Mismatch with germline at one junction end may stem from a read error. The chain couples TRBV7-9 to TRBJ2-1; 9 bases line up with TRBD1. CDR1 is SEHNR, CDR2 FQNEAQ, per germline (reference sequence). This CDR3 is 14 amino acids long. This CDR3 reads CTSSHRGPGNRQFF. DNA of the CDR3: TGTACCAGCAGTCACAGGGGGCCCGGTAATCGGCAGTTCTTC.

V usage is TRBV7-3 and J usage is TRBJ1-1, with D maybe TRBD1 (5 bases). Germline V gives CDR1 SGHTA, CDR2 FQGTGA. V was shortened by 5 bases and J by 10 bases, with 29 bases between the two germline ends. The CDR3 is made up of 17 amino acids. This CDR3 reads CASSRGTSGVEHRGAFF. DNA of the CDR3: TGTGCCAGCAGCCGCGGGACTAGCGGTGTTGAACACCGGGGAGCTTTCTTT.

The chain couples TRBV6-2 or TRBV6-3 to TRBJ2-1; D uncertain. Germline-derived CDR1 and CDR2 are MNHEY and SVGEGT. The V end lost 5 bases, the J end lost 0 bases, and 5 bases lay between the germline ends. This CDR3 is 13 amino acids long. DNA for the CDR3: TGTGCCAGCAGTCCTTACTCCTACAATGAGCAGTTCTTC. Protein: CASSPYSYNEQFF.

This chain links TRBV5-1 with TRBJ2-7; TRBD1 matches 8 bases. The J segment lost 3 bases and the V segment lost 9 bases, leaving 8 bases of the junction unmatched. Per germline, CDR1 SGHRS and CDR2 YFSETQ. There are 13 residues in the CDR3. DNA of the CDR3: TGCGCCACCCCACGGGACAGGAACTACGAGCAGTACTTC. This encodes CATPRDRNYEQYF.

A few counts support this clonotype. This chain links TRBV11-3 with TRBJ2-7, with D uncertain. Trimming pared 5 bases from V and 6 bases from J, leaving 14 bases between. The CDR3 consists of 13 residues. Germline CDR1 reads SGHNT; CDR2 reads YENEEA. The CDR3 nucleotides are TGTGCCAGCAGCCTAGGTCCACAGCGCGAGCAGTACTTC. Protein: CASSLGPQREQYF.

CDR3 nucleotides: TGTGCCAGCAGTTTGTGGACGGCTTACAATGAGCAGTTCTTC. It translates to CASSLWTAYNEQFF. This chain joins TRBV12-3 or TRBV12-4 and TRBJ2-1; D remains ambiguous. The CDR3 is 14 amino acids. Between the trimmed V and J ends, which lost 3 bases and 4 bases, there was a span of 10 bases.

Only a few counts were recorded for this clonotype. The rearrangement uses TRBV7-2 and TRBJ2-3, with D tentatively TRBD1 or TRBD2 (6 bases each). In germline, CDR1 is SGHTA, CDR2 FQGNSA. Trimming shortened V by 3 bases and J by 6 bases, and 13 bases separated the two germline ends. The CDR3 contains 14 residues. The CDR3 DNA reads as TGTGCCAGCAGCTTCGTTCCGGGGGCCGATACGCAGTATTTT. It specifies CASSFVPGADTQYF.

The V and J genes are TRBV5-4 and TRBJ2-5; 14 nucleotides line up with TRBD2. With V trimmed by 4 bases and J by 6 bases, 8 bases remained unmatched. Germline V gene data show CDR1 as SGHNT and CDR2 as YYREEE (reference sequence). The CDR3 runs to 16 residues. The CDR3 nucleotides are TGTGCCAGCAGCGCGGGACTAGCGGGAGAGACCAAGACCCAGTACTTC. It codes for CASSAGLAGETKTQYF.

This clonotype was counted a few times. V gene TRBV5-1 combines with J gene TRBJ2-1; unclear D gene. The CDR3 totals 16 residues. Germline CDR1 SGHRS, CDR2 YFSETQ. V was clipped by 3 bases and J by 7 bases, with 20 bases between them. The CDR3 is CASSSPASVPSNEQFF. CDR3 in DNA: TGCGCCAGCAGCTCCCCCGCTTCGGTTCCTTCTAATGAGCAGTTCTTC.

The chain employs TRBV3-1 and TRBJ2-5; no firm D call. Trimming left V 1 base short and J 4 bases short, with 4 bases between. Per the germline V gene, CDR1 is LGHDT and CDR2 is YNNKEL (reference sequence). CDR3 length equals 12 residues. The CDR3 coding sequence is TGTGCCAGCAGCCAAGTGGCAGAGACCCAGTACTTC. It translates to CASSQVAETQYF.

This clonotype was counted only a few times. CDR3 bases: TGTGCCAGCAGTTTAGGGGTGAACACTGAAGCTTTCTTT. This translates into CASSLGVNTEAFF. The J gene is TRBJ1-1, the V gene TRBV12-3 or TRBV12-4; D unclear. The CDR3 has 13 residues. The V end lost 1 base, the J end lost 0 bases, and 3 bases lay between the germline ends.

This sequence joins TRBV12-3 or TRBV12-4 and TRBJ2-1; TRBD1 or TRBD2 may be the D gene (6 bases each). The length of the CDR3 is 15 residues. Trimming stripped 3 bases from V and 8 bases from J, with 17 bases between. CDR3 in DNA: TGTGCCAGCAGTTTGAGGGGGGCCGAATACGATGAGCAGTTCTTC. It yields the protein CASSLRGAEYDEQFF.

The chain is built from TRBV27 and TRBJ2-7; no firm D call. Trimming left V 4 bases short and J 2 bases short, with 21 bases between. This CDR3 comprises 17 residues. CDR1 is MNHEY, CDR2 SMNVEV, per germline (reference sequence). CDR3: CASSSSVLAAFAYEQYF. DNA of the CDR3: TGTGCCAGCAGTTCCTCTGTACTGGCAGCCTTTGCCTACGAGCAGTACTTC.

CDR3 region: CASREQGGYEQYF. CDR3 nucleotides: TGTGCCAGCAGAGAACAGGGGGGTTACGAGCAGTACTTC. The J gene is TRBJ2-7, the V gene TRBV7-9; the match to TRBD1 covers 8 bases. V trimming: 6 bases; J trimming: 4 bases; junction bases outside the gene matches: 5. The length of the CDR3 is 13 residues. Germline loops: CDR1 SEHNR, CDR2 FQNEAQ (reference sequence).